The 32 T cell receptor beta chains given below trace back to one sample, sequenced in a study of blood T cell repertoires in COVID-19. TCRdb's table, derived via immunoSEQ multiplex PCR, lists solely in-frame clones and lacks some. The table has roughly 13,000 clones, approximately 90% seen once. The specimen was peripheral blood. Receptors originate from a human donor in a cohort sampled during active COVID-19.

The chain recombines TRBV19 with TRBJ2-2; 7 positions match TRBD2. Germline V gives CDR1 LNHDA, CDR2 SQIVND (reference sequence). The junction had 10 bases not matched to a gene; V was cut back by 7 bases and J by 5 bases. There are 15 residues in the CDR3. Here the CDR3 reads CASKADGRLTGELFF. CDR3 coding DNA: TGTGCCAGTAAGGCGGACGGGAGGTTGACCGGGGAGCTGTTTTTT.

This clone was seen a few times. V usage is TRBV7-2 and J usage is TRBJ1-5, with 7 bases matching TRBD1. CDR1 and CDR2 (germline): SGHTA, FQGNSA. The CDR3 is 16 amino acids. V shed 1 base and J 6 bases; nucleotides not matched to a gene: 9. CDR3 residues: CASSLVDEGAGQPQHF. The CDR3 DNA follows: TGTGCCAGCAGCTTAGTAGATGAGGGGGCTGGTCAGCCCCAGCATTTT.

The rearrangement joins TRBV11-2 to TRBJ2-2; TRBD1 agrees at 9 bases. Germline V gives CDR1 SGHAT, CDR2 FQNNGV. CDR3 length: 16 residues. V shed 5 bases, J shed 6 bases, and the junction held 10 bases outside the gene matches. In nucleotides, the CDR3 is TGTGCCAGCAGCAAGAACAGGGGGCGGGCAGCCGGGGAGCTGTTTTTT. Protein: CASSKNRGRAAGELFF.

This clone was observed once. The V call is TRBV6-2 or TRBV6-3, the J call TRBJ2-3; 9 positions agree with TRBD2. Unmatched junction bases numbered 8, after V lost 4 bases and J lost 0 bases. Germline lookup yields CDR1 MNHEY and CDR2 SVGEGT. CDR3 size: 17 residues. CDR3 nucleotide sequence: TGTGCCAGCAGTTTCGGACTAGCGCCTTCTAGCACAGATACGCAGTATTTT. It translates to CASSFGLAPSSTDTQYF.

The chain is built from TRBV19 and TRBJ1-3; 7 bases map to TRBD1. V shed 7 bases and J 0 bases; nucleotides not matched to a gene: 6. Germline CDR1 reads LNHDA; CDR2 reads SQIVND (reference sequence). This CDR3 is built from 15 residues. This CDR3 is CASTWGTASGNTIYF. CDR3 coding DNA: TGTGCCAGTACCTGGGGGACAGCCTCTGGAAACACCATATATTTT.

This chain connects TRBV28 to TRBJ1-2; D perhaps matches TRBD1 (5 bases). The CDR3 has 12 residues. The V and J ends lost 6 bases and 8 bases respectively, with 13 bases between them. Per germline, CDR1 MDHEN and CDR2 SYDVKM. The CDR3 region has the DNA TGTGCCAGCAGCTCGGGGGGATACGGCTACACCTTC. Translation gives CASSSGGYGYTF.

The chain combines TRBV19 with TRBJ1-2; 9 bases fit TRBD1. The CDR3 has 14 residues. Germline V gene sequence: CDR1 LNHDA, CDR2 SQIVND (reference sequence). V shed 5 bases and J 7 bases; nucleotides not matched to a gene: 8. The CDR3 bases are TGTGCCAGTAGTCCTCGGGACAGGGACCCTGGCTACACCTTC. Translation gives CASSPRDRDPGYTF. Full variable domain (remainder filled in from reference TRBV19 and TRBJ1-2): DGGITQSPKYLFRKEGQNVTLSCEQNLNHDAMYWYRQDPGQGLRLIYYSQIVNDFQKGDIAEGYSVSREKKESFPLTVTSAQKNPTAFYLCASSPRDRDPGYTFGSGTRLTVV.

V and J are TRBV5-1 and TRBJ2-1; D not certain. Trimming took 0 bases from V and 12 from J, leaving 13 bases between them. CDR1 SGHRS and CDR2 YFSETQ come from the germline V gene. The CDR3 totals 13 residues. CDR3 DNA: TGCGCCAGCAGCTTGGATCCCAACTCGGGGCAGTTCTTC. This gives the protein CASSLDPNSGQFF.

The sample holds one count of this clone. The chain couples TRBV6-5 to TRBJ1-3; 11 bases line up with TRBD1. Trimming took 6 bases from V and 3 from J; bases not matched to a gene: 1. This CDR3 is 14 amino acids long. Germline V lookup: CDR1 MNHEY, CDR2 SVGAGI. The chain's CDR3 is CASRDRGRGNTIYF. The CDR3 DNA follows: TGTGCCAGCAGGGACAGGGGGCGTGGAAACACCATATATTTT.

V and J are TRBV11-2 and TRBJ2-5; D is unresolved. The germline V gene encodes CDR1 SGHAT and CDR2 FQNNGV. The CDR3 loop spans 12 amino acids. Trimming pared 1 base from V and 4 bases from J, leaving 4 bases between. The CDR3 nucleotides read TGTGCCAGCAGCTTAGTATCAGAGACCCAGTACTTC. Translated, it gives CASSLVSETQYF. Supplemented by reference TRBV11-2 and TRBJ2-5, the full variable domain reads EAGVAQSPRYKIIEKRQSVAFWCNPISGHATLYWYQQILGQGPKLLIQFQNNGVVDDSQLPKDRFSAERLKGVDSTLKIQPAKLEDSAVYLCASSLVSETQYFGPGTRLLVL.

The genes are TRBV30 and TRBJ2-5; tentatively, D is TRBD1 (6 bases). Germline CDR1 GTSNPN, CDR2 SVGIG (reference sequence). The CDR3 is 13 amino acids. V lost 5 bases, J lost 4 bases, and 14 bases lay in between. The CDR3 spells CAWDLQGVETQYF. For the CDR3, the DNA is TGTGCCTGGGACTTACAGGGAGTAGAGACCCAGTACTTC.

The chain combines TRBV7-3 with TRBJ2-2; TRBD1 might be the D (5 bases). This CDR3 contains 13 residues. V lost 3 bases to trimming and J lost 6 bases, with 8 bases between them. Germline CDR1 SGHTA, CDR2 FQGTGA. The CDR3 coding sequence is TGTGCCAGCAGCTTGTCAGGGTCCGGGGAGCTGTTTTTT. Protein: CASSLSGSGELFF.

The chain is built from TRBV6-5 and TRBJ1-1, with 7 bases that match TRBD1. The junction had 8 bases not matched to a gene; V was cut back by 7 bases and J by 0 bases. There are 15 residues in the CDR3. CDR1 MNHEY and CDR2 SVGAGI come from the germline V gene. In DNA form, the CDR3 reads TGTGCCAGCACCGGGGGCAGGGGGGTGAACACTGAAGCTTTCTTT. Translating it yields CASTGGRGVNTEAFF.

The chain links TRBV19 to TRBJ1-5, with 10 bases aligning to TRBD1. In germline, CDR1 is LNHDA, CDR2 SQIVND (reference sequence). V lost 6 bases, J lost 2 bases, and 1 base stayed unmatched. The CDR3 has 14 amino acids. CDR3: CASRGTGGNQPQHF. The CDR3 nucleotides are TGTGCCAGTAGAGGGACAGGGGGCAATCAGCCCCAGCATTTT.

The sample holds a few counts of this clone. V gene TRBV7-9 combines with J gene TRBJ2-1; TRBD2 agrees at 13 bases. This CDR3 is built from 17 residues. V lost 5 bases to trimming and J lost 8 bases; unmatched junction nucleotides: 12. Germline assignment: CDR1 SEHNR and CDR2 FQNEAQ (reference sequence). CDR3 region: CASSPRTSGSAVHEQFF. For the CDR3, the DNA is TGTGCCAGCAGCCCGCGGACTAGCGGGAGTGCAGTGCATGAGCAGTTCTTC.

V is TRBV7-3 and J is TRBJ2-5; 8 nucleotides agree with TRBD2. CDR3 length: 14 amino acids. J gave up 1 base and V 5 bases, and 3 bases lay outside the gene matches. Per germline, CDR1 SGHTA and CDR2 FQGTGA. The CDR3 spells CASSPSGGQETQYF. For the CDR3, the DNA is TGTGCCAGCAGCCCCAGCGGGGGCCAAGAGACCCAGTACTTC.

The rearrangement joins TRBV11-2 to TRBJ2-1; the D is unclear. The germline V and J ends were trimmed by 3 bases and 4 bases, with 10 bases remaining between them. This CDR3 has 14 amino acids. Germline V CDR1 and CDR2: SGHAT, FQNNGV. CDR3 nucleotides: TGTGCCAGCAGCTTGAGCCTTCAATACAATGAGCAGTTCTTC. It is translated as CASSLSLQYNEQFF. The full variable domain, in which reference TRBV11-2 and TRBJ2-1 provide the parts outside the CDR3, is EAGVAQSPRYKIIEKRQSVAFWCNPISGHATLYWYQQILGQGPKLLIQFQNNGVVDDSQLPKDRFSAERLKGVDSTLKIQPAKLEDSAVYLCASSLSLQYNEQFFGPGTRLTVL.

The chain uses TRBV19 and TRBJ1-2; D remains ambiguous. The CDR3 length is 14 residues. CDR1 is LNHDA, CDR2 SQIVND, per germline (reference sequence). Between the trimmed V and J ends, which lost 6 bases and 8 bases, there was a span of 19 bases. As DNA, the CDR3 is TGTGCCAGTAGCGATGTGGGGAGGGTATCGGGCTACACCTTC. Its protein is CASSDVGRVSGYTF.

The chain joins TRBV14 to TRBJ2-7; maybe TRBD2 (5 bases). Per the germline V gene, CDR1 is SGHDN and CDR2 is FVKESK. The CDR3 sequence is 15 residues long. V gave up 3 bases and J gave up 0 bases, with 12 bases separating them. This chain's CDR3 is CASSQVGLISYEQYF. The CDR3 DNA follows: TGTGCCAGCAGCCAGGTAGGACTGATCTCCTACGAGCAGTACTTC.

J is TRBJ1-1 and V is TRBV3-1 (or the pseudogene TRBV3-2); TRBD1 aligns across 8 bases. In germline, CDR1 is LGHDT, CDR2 YNNKEL (reference sequence). The trim removed 3 bases at V and 6 bases at J, leaving 6 bases unmatched. This CDR3 is built from 14 residues. CDR3 DNA: TGTGCCAGCAGCCACCGGGACAGGACCGCTGAAGCTTTCTTT. Translating it yields CASSHRDRTAEAFF.

The J gene is TRBJ2-7, the V gene TRBV3-1 (or the pseudogene TRBV3-2), with 10 bases aligning to TRBD2. Germline V CDR1 and CDR2: LGHDT, YNNKEL (reference sequence). With V trimmed by 6 bases and J by 0 bases, 5 bases remained unmatched. This CDR3 is 15 amino acids long. The CDR3 loop is CASSHSGGPSYEQYF. The CDR3 DNA reads as TGTGCCAGCAGTCATAGCGGGGGGCCCTCCTACGAGCAGTACTTC.

This chain links TRBV3-1 (or the pseudogene TRBV3-2) with TRBJ2-7, with D possibly matching TRBD1 (8 bases). The CDR3 runs 17 residues. V lost 2 bases and J lost 0, with 17 bases in between. Per the germline V gene, CDR1 is LGHDT and CDR2 is YNNKEL (reference sequence). This chain's CDR3 is CASSQRQGRDSSYEQYF. The CDR3 nucleotides are TGTGCCAGCAGCCAACGACAGGGGAGGGATAGCTCCTACGAGCAGTACTTC.

The V gene is TRBV29-1, the J gene TRBJ2-7; maybe TRBD1 (6 bases). The CDR3 totals 13 residues. The V gene lost 3 bases and the J gene lost 2 bases, with 11 bases spanning the gap. Germline loops: CDR1 SQVTM, CDR2 ANQGSEA. The CDR3 is CSVDWTATYEQYF. In DNA, the CDR3 is TGCAGCGTTGACTGGACAGCGACCTACGAGCAGTACTTC.

V usage is TRBV5-1 and J usage is TRBJ2-2; 9 bases map to TRBD1. Losses at the gene ends were 3 bases for V and 5 bases for J; bases not matched to a gene: 8. Germline values: CDR1 SGHRS, CDR2 YFSETQ. The CDR3 is 16 residues long. The DNA for the CDR3 is TGCGCCAGCAGCTGGTTGGGGACAGGGAATACCGGGGAGCTGTTTTTT. The encoded protein is CASSWLGTGNTGELFF.

The gene calls are TRBV5-6 and TRBJ1-6, with D possibly matching TRBD1 (5 bases). V was cut by 0 bases and J by 14 bases, with 21 bases left in between. Germline CDR1 and CDR2: SGHDT and YYEEEE. The CDR3 has 16 amino acids. CDR3 coding DNA: TGTGCCAGCAGCTTGGAGCTAGCAGCCCCTGGAGGGGCCCTCCACTTT. Its translation is CASSLELAAPGGALHF.

The chain has TRBV3-1 (or the pseudogene TRBV3-2) and TRBJ1-5, with a possible D match to TRBD1 (6 bases). Germline V gene sequence: CDR1 LGHDT, CDR2 YNNKEL (reference sequence). Trimming pared 1 base from V and 4 bases from J, leaving 14 bases between. The CDR3 contains 16 residues. CDR3 coding DNA: TGTGCCAGCAGCCAAGGGGGGCCCGCCCTTAATCAGCCCCAGCATTTT. Its translation is CASSQGGPALNQPQHF.

The chain uses TRBV3-1 (or the pseudogene TRBV3-2) and TRBJ1-1; 9 positions match TRBD1. CDR1 and CDR2 (germline): LGHDT, YNNKEL (reference sequence). This CDR3 is 16 amino acids long. The V gene end was trimmed by 4 bases and the J gene end by 5 bases; junction bases not matched to a gene: 11. The DNA for the CDR3 is TGTGCCAGCAGCCTCCACGGACAGGGGATAGGAACTGAAGCTTTCTTT. As protein: CASSLHGQGIGTEAFF.

The chain carries TRBV10-3 and TRBJ1-1; 7 nucleotides match TRBD1. The J segment lost 5 bases and the V segment lost 6 bases, leaving 6 bases of the junction unmatched. Germline V gene sequence: CDR1 ENHRY, CDR2 SYGVKD. The CDR3 has 13 residues. In DNA form, the CDR3 reads TGTGCCATCAGCGGACAGGTAGAGACTGAAGCTTTCTTT. This translates into CAISGQVETEAFF.

This chain links TRBV5-6 with TRBJ1-1, with 9 bases lining up with TRBD1. Germline assignment: CDR1 SGHDT and CDR2 YYEEEE. Trimming removed 4 bases from V and 0 bases from J; junction bases left unmatched: 7. The CDR3 length is 16 residues. CDR3: CASSTVGQGMNTEAFF. The CDR3, as DNA: TGTGCCAGCAGCACGGTGGGACAGGGCATGAACACTGAAGCTTTCTTT.

The J gene is TRBJ2-1, the V gene TRBV28, with D tentatively TRBD2 (6 bases). V was pared by 1 base and J by 0 bases, with 13 bases between. The CDR3 spans 17 residues. Germline loops: CDR1 MDHEN, CDR2 SYDVKM. This CDR3 reads CASSLFSSAFSYNEQFF. CDR3 DNA sequence: TGTGCCAGCAGTTTATTTTCTAGCGCCTTCTCCTACAATGAGCAGTTCTTC.

This clone was recorded only once. The chain uses TRBV15 and TRBJ2-5, with 8 bases lining up with TRBD2. Trimming removed 0 bases from V and 1 base from J; junction bases left unmatched: 1. This CDR3 contains 15 residues. CDR1 is LNHNV, CDR2 YYDKDF, per germline (reference sequence). CDR3 residues: CATSRDTSGQETQYF. In DNA, the CDR3 is TGTGCCACCAGCAGAGATACTAGCGGCCAAGAGACCCAGTACTTC.

V gene TRBV6-5 combines with J gene TRBJ1-2; weak D call: TRBD1 (6 bases). The germline gives CDR1 MNHEY, CDR2 SVGAGI. V was pared by 4 bases and J by 8 bases, with 17 bases between. The CDR3 runs to 14 residues. CDR3 region: CASSWGKQGRGYTF. The CDR3 coding sequence is TGTGCCAGCAGTTGGGGGAAACAGGGAAGAGGCTACACCTTC.